This T cell receptor (beta chain) was sequenced in a study of cytomegalovirus exposure and HLA in healthy donors. Notes on the study in general: CMV serostatus alone was available as immune exposure information. Sequencing likely produced, as an artifact, a cluster of highly shared sequence variants. Among CMV-associated TCR beta chains, most appeared HLA-restricted in a later analysis.

Both 60 Vbeta primers and 13 Jbeta primers went into the PCR. In the original workflow: In a later analysis, of roughly 83 million unique beta chains, roughly 9.9 million appeared in at least two donors. Produced via immunoSEQ multiplex PCR; TCRdb's table is partial and in-frame only. V and J calls and clone size follow that table, whereas D and trimming were derived from the DNA. The top ten hold around 3.6% of the sample, which has some 130,000 clones, over 70% seen once. In germline, CDR1 is SGHDT, CDR2 YYEEEE. The V end was cut by 4 bases, the J end by 1 base, with 16 bases between. The CDR3 sequence is 16 residues long. A word on this clone: Its antigen is as yet unknown.

The sequence derives from a woman between 40 and 50 years old in good health and CMV-seronegative. Sequencing input: PBMCs. The chain couples TRBV5-6 to TRBJ2-3; D remains ambiguous. The CDR3 region has the DNA TGTGCCAGCAGCGCCTACCTAGGTCTGGGCACAGATACGCAGTATTTT. Protein: CASSAYLGLGTDTQYF.